This is a list of T cell receptor beta chains from one sample in a study of patients and donors after allogeneic stem cell transplantation. MiXCR was run by TCRdb on the RT-PCR reads, yielding one entry per CDR3 protein. The sample has around 200,000 distinct CDR3 sequences, 38% seen once. Sequenced sample: blood, either unsorted or a sorted T cell fraction (not recorded which). These TCRs come from a human donor who was either an allogeneic HSCT recipient or a stem cell or donor lymphocyte infusion donor (not recorded which). It is not recorded whose cells these are; they may come from a transplant donor. Each CDR3 is given with its conserved first and last residue. Each record gives: clone size, D gene, J gene, V gene, CDR3 protein, CDR3 DNA. The D gene is left open where the match is weak. Rows give clone size only sometimes, using once, few, many, or a class for an expanded clone.

clone size: NA; D gene: NA; J gene: TRBJ1-2; V gene: TRBV5-1; CDR3 protein: CASSLEGTALNYGYTF; CDR3 DNA: TGCGCCAGCAGCTTGGAAGGTACAGCCTTAAACTATGGCTACACCTTC
clone size: NA; D gene: NA; J gene: TRBJ2-1; V gene: TRBV6-6; CDR3 protein: CASRGAPFYNEQFF; CDR3 DNA: TGTGCCAGCAGGGGCGCCCCCTTTTACAATGAGCAGTTCTTC
clone size: few; D gene: NA; J gene: TRBJ2-7; V gene: TRBV5-1; CDR3 protein: CASSPDTGRYEQYF; CDR3 DNA: TGCGCCAGCAGCCCGGATACAGGCCGCTACGAGCAGTACTTC
clone size: NA; D gene: NA; J gene: TRBJ2-5; V gene: TRBV3-1; CDR3 protein: CASSQDTWGPQYF; CDR3 DNA: TGTGCCAGCAGCCAAGACACGTGGGGGCCCCAGTACTTC
clone size: NA; D gene: TRBD2; J gene: TRBJ2-7; V gene: TRBV5-1; CDR3 protein: CASGRANYEQYF; CDR3 DNA: TGCGCCAGCGGGAGGGCCAACTACGAGCAGTACTTC
clone size: NA; D gene: NA; J gene: TRBJ1-1; V gene: TRBV7-3; CDR3 protein: CASSLGAKGEAFF; CDR3 DNA: TGTGCCAGCAGCTTAGGTGCTAAGGGAGAAGCTTTCTTT
clone size: NA; D gene: TRBD1; J gene: TRBJ1-1; V gene: TRBV12-3/TRBV12-4; CDR3 protein: CASSLRGRDTEAFF; CDR3 DNA: TGTGCCAGCAGTTTAAGGGGGCGCGATACTGAAGCTTTCTTT
clone size: NA; D gene: TRBD2; J gene: TRBJ2-2; V gene: TRBV27; CDR3 protein: CASSLMAGVANTGELFF; CDR3 DNA: TGTGCCAGCAGTTTAATGGCGGGGGTCGCGAACACCGGGGAGCTGTTTTTT
clone size: NA; D gene: NA; J gene: TRBJ1-5; V gene: TRBV5-1; CDR3 protein: CASSFSGAGQPQHF; CDR3 DNA: TGCGCCAGCAGCTTCTCGGGGGCAGGGCAGCCCCAGCATTTT
clone size: NA; D gene: TRBD2; J gene: TRBJ2-7; V gene: TRBV7-9; CDR3 protein: CASTPNGAGVSYEQYF; CDR3 DNA: TGTGCCAGCACCCCCAACGGCGCGGGGGTCTCCTACGAGCAGTACTTC
clone size: few; D gene: NA; J gene: TRBJ1-1; V gene: TRBV29-1; CDR3 protein: CSVMGVGVSHTEAFF; CDR3 DNA: TGCAGCGTGATGGGAGTGGGGGTGTCTCACACTGAAGCTTTCTTT
clone size: NA; D gene: NA; J gene: TRBJ2-5; V gene: TRBV7-9; CDR3 protein: CASSLFPRGLQETQYF; CDR3 DNA: TGTGCCAGCAGCTTATTTCCCCGGGGTTTACAAGAGACCCAGTACTTC
clone size: NA; D gene: NA; J gene: TRBJ1-5; V gene: TRBV30; CDR3 protein: CAWKGGDNQPQHF; CDR3 DNA: TGTGCCTGGAAGGGAGGGGACAATCAGCCCCAGCATTTT
clone size: few; D gene: NA; J gene: TRBJ2-2; V gene: TRBV20-1; CDR3 protein: CSVSGSTPNTGELFF; CDR3 DNA: TGCAGTGTGTCGGGGAGCACCCCGAACACCGGGGAGCTGTTTTTT
clone size: few; D gene: NA; J gene: TRBJ2-1; V gene: TRBV5-1; CDR3 protein: CASQGTRTVGNREQFF; CDR3 DNA: TGCGCCAGCCAAGGCACGAGGACAGTGGGCAACAGGGAGCAGTTCTTC
clone size: NA; D gene: NA; J gene: TRBJ2-1; V gene: TRBV29-1; CDR3 protein: CSVYGLTNRGEQFF; CDR3 DNA: TGCAGCGTTTATGGACTAACCAATCGTGGGGAGCAGTTCTTC
clone size: NA; D gene: TRBD1; J gene: TRBJ2-1; V gene: TRBV5-1; CDR3 protein: CASSLAKGQGNNEQFF; CDR3 DNA: TGCGCCAGCAGCTTGGCTAAAGGACAGGGGAACAATGAGCAGTTCTTC
clone size: few; D gene: TRBD1; J gene: TRBJ1-1; V gene: TRBV10-3; CDR3 protein: CATSLGGGDNTEAFF; CDR3 DNA: TGTGCCACCTCCCTGGGAGGGGGCGATAACACTGAAGCTTTCTTT
clone size: few; D gene: TRBD1; J gene: TRBJ1-2; V gene: TRBV24-1; CDR3 protein: CATSGWDRSGGYTF; CDR3 DNA: TGTGCCACCAGTGGCTGGGACAGGTCCGGTGGCTACACCTTC
clone size: once; D gene: TRBD1; J gene: TRBJ2-3; V gene: TRBV7-9; CDR3 protein: CASSTGTGGWEDTQYF; CDR3 DNA: TGTGCCAGCAGCACCGGGACAGGGGGCTGGGAAGATACGCAGTATTTT
clone size: NA; D gene: TRBD1; J gene: TRBJ1-5; V gene: TRBV19; CDR3 protein: CASSTRDRRPNQPQHF; CDR3 DNA: TGTGCCAGTAGCACCCGGGACAGGCGCCCCAATCAGCCCCAGCATTTT
clone size: NA; D gene: NA; J gene: TRBJ1-1; V gene: TRBV9; CDR3 protein: CASSVSLGNTEAFF; CDR3 DNA: TGTGCCAGCAGCGTATCCCTCGGGAACACTGAAGCTTTCTTT